Below, 3 T cell receptor beta chains from the same sample are listed, as sequenced in a study of T cells in Graves' hyperthyroidism and ophthalmopathy. Amplified TCR beta CDR3 regions derived from RNA transcripts. HTBI primers were employed in a first-round RT-PCR of the TCR CDR3. TCRdb re-called the multiplex PCR reads through MiXCR, storing one row per CDR3 protein. The sample has 500,000 to 800,000 distinct CDR3 sequences, 40% to 55% seen once; the top ten hold about 7%. Specimen: peripheral blood or thyroid tissue (not recorded which). The receptors derive from an adult man with Graves' disease, either hyperthyroidism or ophthalmopathy (not recorded which).

This clonotype came up a few times. At one boundary the junction diverges from the germline segment, which might be a read error. The genes are TRBV20-1 and TRBJ1-1; TRBD1 is a possible D gene (6 bases). Germline V CDR1 and CDR2: DFQATT, SNEGSKA (reference sequence). This CDR3 comprises 12 residues. The CDR3 region is CSARTGNTEASF. CDR3 in DNA: TGCAGTGCTAGGACAGGTAACACTGAAGCTTCCTTT.

There are many counts of this clonotype. The rearrangement uses TRBV7-6 and TRBJ2-5, with D perhaps matching TRBD1 (6 bases). With 0 bases removed from V and 1 base from J, the gap between germline ends came to 9 bases. CDR1 is SGHVS, CDR2 FNYEAQ, per germline. The CDR3 has 15 amino acids. The CDR3 is CASSLAIGGQETQYF. CDR3 sequence (DNA): TGTGCCAGCAGCTTAGCGATAGGGGGCCAAGAGACCCAGTACTTC.

This clonotype has just a few counts. The V and J genes are TRBV29-1 and TRBJ1-3, with 8 bases identical to TRBD1. Germline CDR1 is SQVTM and CDR2 is ANQGSEA. The J segment lost 2 bases and the V segment lost 7 bases, leaving 7 bases of the junction unmatched. This CDR3 has 14 amino acids. The CDR3 bases are TGCAGCGCCCGGACAGGGAGCACTGGAAACACCATATATTTT. As protein: CSARTGSTGNTIYF.